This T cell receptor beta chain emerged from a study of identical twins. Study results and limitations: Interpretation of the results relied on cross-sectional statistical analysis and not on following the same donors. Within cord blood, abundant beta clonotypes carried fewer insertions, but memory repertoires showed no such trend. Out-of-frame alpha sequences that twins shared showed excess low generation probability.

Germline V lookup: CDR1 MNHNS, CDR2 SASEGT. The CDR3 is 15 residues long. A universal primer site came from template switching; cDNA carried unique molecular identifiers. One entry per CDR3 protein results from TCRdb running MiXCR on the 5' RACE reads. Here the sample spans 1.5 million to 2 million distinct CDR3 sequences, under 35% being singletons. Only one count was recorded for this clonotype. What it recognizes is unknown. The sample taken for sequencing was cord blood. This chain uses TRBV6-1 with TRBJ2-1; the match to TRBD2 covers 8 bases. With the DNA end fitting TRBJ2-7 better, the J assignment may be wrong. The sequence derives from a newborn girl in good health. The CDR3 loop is CASSSGLGANNEQYF. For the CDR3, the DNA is TGTGCCAGCAGTTCGGGACTAGGTGCCAACAATGAGCAGTACTTC.